Listed below are T cell receptor beta chains from one sample, sequenced in a study of blood T cell repertoires in COVID-19. Assay used: immunoSEQ multiplex PCR; TCRdb lists only in-frame clones, some missing. This sample carries over 120,000 clones, around 83% of them seen once, and the ten largest clones take roughly 3%. Sequenced material: peripheral blood. All receptors come from an elderly woman with acute or convalescent COVID-19. The CDR3 runs from the conserved cysteine through the conserved F or W. The order of the fields is D gene, clone size, J gene, V gene, CDR3 DNA, CDR3 protein. A D gene is named only where the DNA matches it firmly. Expanded clones are given a class, and other clones once, few, many or no size at all.

NA,NA,TRBJ1-2,TRBV28,TGTGCCAGCAGTCTGAGACTTGCGGGCTACACCTTC,CASSLRLAGYTF
TRBD2,NA,TRBJ2-1,TRBV20-1,TGCAGTGCTAGTTCAACTAGCGGGGGGGAGGATGAGCAGTTCTTC,CSASSTSGGEDEQFF
NA,few,TRBJ2-5,TRBV7-9,TGTGCCAGCAGCCTTTCTGAGGGAGCCGGAGAGACCCAGTACTTC,CASSLSEGAGETQYF
NA,NA,TRBJ2-3,TRBV28,TGTGCCAGCAGTTTACGGGGAGGATCAGATACGCAGTATTTT,CASSLRGGSDTQYF
NA,few,TRBJ2-5,TRBV5-1,TGCGCCAGCAGCTTTGGGCGTATACAGGTAGGGGGTGAAGAGACCCAGTACTTC,CASSFGRIQVGGEETQYF
NA,NA,TRBJ1-2,TRBV19,TGTGCCAGTAGTGGGGGCGCAGGGGTCGGCTACACCTTC,CASSGGAGVGYTF
TRBD1,NA,TRBJ1-1,TRBV9,TGTGCCAGCAGCTCGCCGATGGGGGACAGAACATTCTTT,CASSSPMGDRTFF
TRBD1,NA,TRBJ1-2,TRBV7-9,TGTGCCAGCAGCTTAAGAGGGGGGACAGTTCACTATGGCTACACCTTC,CASSLRGGTVHYGYTF
NA,NA,TRBJ1-3,TRBV7-6,TGTGCCAGCTGTCCGGGACTACTGAACTCTGGAAACACCATATATTTT,CASCPGLLNSGNTIYF
TRBD2,NA,TRBJ2-7,TRBV5-1,TGCGCCAGCAGCTTTCAATTCACAACTGGGACTAGCGGGCGGAACGAGCAGTACTTC,CASSFQFTTGTSGRNEQYF
NA,NA,TRBJ1-1,TRBV27,TGTGCCAGCGGGGGACATAGGAACACTGAAGCTTTCTTT,CASGGHRNTEAFF
NA,few,TRBJ1-2,TRBV27,TGTGCCAGCAGTTATCGGCAGGGGTATGGCTACACCTTC,CASSYRQGYGYTF
NA,NA,TRBJ2-1,TRBV5-4,TGTGCCAGCACACTGATGGGCCATCTATACAATGAGCAGTTCTTC,CASTLMGHLYNEQFF
NA,NA,TRBJ2-3,TRBV24-1,TGTGCCACCAGTGACCAAACTTCGGCGGGGGATACGCAGTATTTT,CATSDQTSAGDTQYF
TRBD1,NA,TRBJ2-7,TRBV19,TGTGCCAGTAGCCGGGGACAGGGATTGGAGCAGTACTTC,CASSRGQGLEQYF
NA,NA,TRBJ2-7,TRBV19,TGTGCCAGTAGTATTAGAGGGACATCCTACGAGCAGTACTTC,CASSIRGTSYEQYF
NA,NA,TRBJ1-5,TRBV2,TGTGCCAGCATGGGGCAGGGTAACCAGCCCCAGCATTTT,CASMGQGNQPQHF
TRBD1,NA,TRBJ2-2,TRBV29-1,TGCAGCGTTGGAGGGACAGCATACACCGGGGAGCTGTTTTTT,CSVGGTAYTGELFF
TRBD1,once,TRBJ2-1,TRBV11-3,TGTGCCAGCAGCTTAGGGATACAGGGGGCTAGGGATGAGCAGTTCTTC,CASSLGIQGARDEQFF
TRBD1,few,TRBJ1-1,TRBV5-1,TGCGCCAGCAGAGCCGAGGGACAGGTGAACACTGAAGCTTTCTTT,CASRAEGQVNTEAFF
NA,NA,TRBJ1-5,TRBV9,TGTGCCAGCAGCCAAGACACCAGCAGCAATCAGCCCCAGCATTTT,CASSQDTSSNQPQHF
NA,NA,TRBJ2-7,TRBV19,TGTGCCAGTAGTATAGATCTTAGGACAAGTCTGCAGTACTTC,CASSIDLRTSLQYF
NA,NA,TRBJ1-1,TRBV9,TGTGCCAGCAGCGTAGGACAGGACTTTGGGCACACTGAAGCTTTCTTT,CASSVGQDFGHTEAFF
NA,once,TRBJ1-6,TRBV27,TGTGCCAGCAGTCCAGGGGTGGGCAATTCACCCCTCCACTTT,CASSPGVGNSPLHF
NA,few,TRBJ1-2,TRBV29-1,TGCAGCGTTGGGCAGGACAGCTACACCTTC,CSVGQDSYTF
NA,once,TRBJ1-2,TRBV7-9,TGTGCCAGCAGCACGGGACTCGGGGGGTATGGCTACACCTTC,CASSTGLGGYGYTF
NA,NA,TRBJ2-2,TRBV6-6,TGTGCCAGCAGTGACGGACAGAACACCGGGGAGCTGTTTTTT,CASSDGQNTGELFF
NA,NA,TRBJ1-2,TRBV11-3,TGTGCCAGCAGCCCCAGGGGAGCTAACTATGGCTACACCTTC,CASSPRGANYGYTF
TRBD1,NA,TRBJ1-4,TRBV6-5,TGTGCCAGCAGCGCCCAACAGGGGAATGAAAAACTGTTTTTT,CASSAQQGNEKLFF
NA,NA,TRBJ1-1,TRBV5-1,TGCGCCAGCAGCGGGGAGGCGGGGGCTACTGAAGCTTTCTTT,CASSGEAGATEAFF
TRBD2,once,TRBJ2-3,TRBV15,TGTGCCACCAGCAGAGAGGCTAGCGGGGTCGGCGATACGCAGTATTTT,CATSREASGVGDTQYF
NA,NA,TRBJ1-3,TRBV18,TGTGCCAGCTCACTCCAGGGACTCAGCTCTGGAAACACCATATATTTT,CASSLQGLSSGNTIYF
NA,NA,TRBJ2-4,TRBV5-8,TGTGCCAGCAGCCCGAGAGGCCAGGGGTGGGACATTCAGTACTTC,CASSPRGQGWDIQYF
NA,once,TRBJ1-2,TRBV30,TGTGCCTGGAGTCGAGGTACGACCTCCCCCGGCTACACCTTC,CAWSRGTTSPGYTF
NA,NA,TRBJ1-1,TRBV25-1,TGTGCCAGCAGTGAATCGGCAGGGGTGAGTTCGGAAGCTTTCTTT,CASSESAGVSSEAFF
NA,NA,TRBJ1-1,TRBV12-3/TRBV12-4,TGTGCCAGCAGTTTGGCGGGGGACACTGAAGCTTTCTTT,CASSLAGDTEAFF
TRBD2,NA,TRBJ2-1,TRBV6-6,TGTGCCAGCAGTCCCTCCGCTAGCGGGGGCTACAATGAGCAGTTCTTC,CASSPSASGGYNEQFF
TRBD1,once,TRBJ2-1,TRBV7-7,TGTGCTAGCAGCTTAAACCCCGGACAGGGGGATGAGCAGTTCTTC,CASSLNPGQGDEQFF
NA,NA,TRBJ1-6,TRBV12-5,TGTGCTAGTGGTCCCGGACAGTTCGATTCACCCCTCCACTTT,CASGPGQFDSPLHF
TRBD1,NA,TRBJ1-1,TRBV3-1/TRBV3-2,TGTGCCAGCAGCCGACAGGGGATCGGCACTGAAGCTTTCTTT,CASSRQGIGTEAFF
NA,NA,TRBJ2-1,TRBV24-1,TGTGCCACCAGTGCAGGGTACAATGAGCAGTTCTTC,CATSAGYNEQFF
TRBD1,NA,TRBJ1-2,TRBV11-2,TGTGCCAGCAGCTCCCCGGACAGGGTAAACACCTTC,CASSSPDRVNTF
NA,NA,TRBJ1-2,TRBV5-1,TGCGCCAGCAGCTTGGAGGGGCTTAACTATGGCTACACCTTC,CASSLEGLNYGYTF
TRBD2,NA,TRBJ2-7,TRBV19,TGTGCCAGTAGTCCCCTCGGCGCGGGGGACCTTTACGAGCAGTACTTC,CASSPLGAGDLYEQYF
TRBD1,NA,TRBJ1-5,TRBV7-8,TGTGCCAGCAGCCGAGGGACAGGGGGCCATCAGCCCCAGCATTTT,CASSRGTGGHQPQHF
NA,once,TRBJ2-7,TRBV10-3,TGTGCCATCAGTGAAAACAGGGATTCCTACGAGCAGTACTTC,CAISENRDSYEQYF